The 27 T cell receptor beta chains listed next were all sequenced from one sample in a study of sequential checkpoint blockade in melanoma. Measured with immunoSEQ multiplex PCR; TCRdb has only the in-frame clones, and not every one. The sample lists 8,400 or so clones; about three quarters were seen once. Treatment specified: randomized to nivolumab then ipilimumab (arm A) or the reverse (arm B). The sequences come from CD8+ T cells sorted from blood (inferred from file names), collected from a patient given nivolumab and ipilimumab in sequence. The receptor set was obtained from a human donor with melanoma.

The chain is built from TRBV7-6 and TRBJ2-3; TRBD2 matches 8 bases. The J segment lost 2 bases and the V segment lost 5 bases, leaving 9 bases of the junction unmatched. Germline V CDR1 and CDR2: SGHVS, FNYEAQ. The CDR3 consists of 16 residues. This CDR3 reads CASSLGVAGYTDTQYF. CDR3 sequence (DNA): TGTGCCAGCAGCCTAGGGGTAGCGGGGTACACAGATACGCAGTATTTT.

The chain is built from TRBV4-2 and TRBJ2-5; weak D call: TRBD1 (5 bases). Germline assignment: CDR1 LGHNA and CDR2 YNFKEQ. This CDR3 is 16 amino acids long. Trimming removed 0 bases at V and 4 bases at J, with 15 bases between. The CDR3 protein is CASSQDVQGGLETQYF. DNA for the CDR3: TGTGCCAGCAGCCAAGATGTCCAGGGTGGATTAGAGACCCAGTACTTC.

By share, this clone counts as medium-sized. This CDR3 is also generated by other DNA sequences in the sample. CDR3 nucleotides: TGTGCCAGCAGTCCCATCAATTCACCCCTCCACTTT. It translates to CASSPINSPLHF. The chain joins TRBV27 to TRBJ1-6, with unresolved D. With 5 bases removed from V and 7 bases from J, the gap between germline ends came to 6 bases. Germline CDR1 MNHEY, CDR2 SMNVEV (reference sequence). This CDR3 has 12 amino acids.

The chain carries TRBV4-2 and TRBJ2-2, with 7 bases lining up with TRBD2. Germline CDR1 is LGHNA and CDR2 is YNFKEQ. The V segment lost 4 bases and the J segment 3 bases; nucleotides outside the gene matches: 5. The length of the CDR3 is 15 residues. As DNA, the CDR3 is TGTGCCAGCAGCCCCCGGGGGGAAGACACCGGGGAGCTGTTTTTT. This gives the protein CASSPRGEDTGELFF.

The CDR3 reads CASSPQGAPYGYTF. DNA for the CDR3: TGTGCCAGCAGTCCACAGGGGGCGCCTTATGGCTACACCTTC. The V and J genes are TRBV6-6 and TRBJ1-2, with 9 bases fitting TRBD1. CDR3 length: 14 amino acids. V gave up 5 bases and J gave up 5 bases; unmatched junction bases: 6. Germline loops: CDR1 MNHNY, CDR2 SVGAGI (reference sequence).

The genes are TRBV15 and TRBJ2-7, with D perhaps matching TRBD2 (6 bases). Germline CDR1 and CDR2: LNHNV and YYDKDF (reference sequence). The CDR3 runs to 13 residues. The V and J ends lost 0 bases and 5 bases respectively, with 8 bases between them. The CDR3 here is CATSREGGDEQYF. For the CDR3, the DNA is TGTGCCACCAGCAGAGAGGGCGGGGACGAGCAGTACTTC.

The J gene is TRBJ2-6, the V gene TRBV6-4; D perhaps matches TRBD1 (5 bases). CDR1 and CDR2 (germline): MRHNA, SNTAGT. This CDR3 region has 15 residues. V gave up 7 bases and J gave up 0 bases, with 10 bases separating them. The CDR3 sequence is CASKPDSSGANVLTF. DNA for the CDR3: TGTGCCAGCAAACCCGACAGCTCTGGGGCCAACGTCCTGACTTTC.

The J gene is TRBJ2-7, the V gene TRBV7-9, with 8 bases aligning to TRBD1. The J segment lost 4 bases and the V segment lost 5 bases, leaving 10 bases of the junction unmatched. The CDR3 loop spans 15 amino acids. CDR1 and CDR2 (germline): SEHNR, FQNEAQ (reference sequence). This CDR3 is CASSPRQGWPYEQYF. Written as DNA, the CDR3 is TGTGCCAGCAGCCCGCGACAGGGGTGGCCGTACGAGCAGTACTTC.

The rearrangement uses TRBV18 and TRBJ2-3; TRBD2 aligns across 10 bases. V lost 3 bases, J lost 0 bases, and 15 bases stayed unmatched. This CDR3 has 20 residues. Germline V lookup: CDR1 KGHSH, CDR2 LQKENI. CDR3 sequence (DNA): TGTGCCAGCTCACCCACGGGACTAGCGCCCAGGGGGACTAGCACAGATACGCAGTATTTT. Translated, it gives CASSPTGLAPRGTSTDTQYF.

The V and J genes are TRBV5-5 and TRBJ1-5, with 8 bases aligning to TRBD1. V shed 3 bases, J shed 4 bases, and the junction held 6 bases outside the gene matches. This CDR3 is 15 amino acids long. Per germline, CDR1 SGHKS and CDR2 YYEKEE (reference sequence). CDR3 sequence (DNA): TGTGCCAGCAGCTCGTACAGGGGGAAGAATCAGCCCCAGCATTTT. Its translation is CASSSYRGKNQPQHF.

The chain joins TRBV6-1 to TRBJ2-1; D not certain. V was shortened by 1 base and J by 6 bases, with 10 bases between the two germline ends. There are 14 residues in the CDR3. CDR1 MNHNS and CDR2 SASEGT come from the germline V gene. The CDR3 region is CASSEVSSTNEQFF. The CDR3 DNA reads as TGTGCCAGCAGTGAAGTCAGTAGCACCAATGAGCAGTTCTTC.

This chain joins TRBV7-6 and TRBJ2-3; 10 nucleotides match TRBD1. The germline V gene has CDR1 SGHVS and CDR2 FNYEAQ. Trimming took 1 base from V and 4 from J; bases not matched to a gene: 5. The CDR3 length is 16 residues. The CDR3 loop reads CASSLGTGGGPDTQYF. CDR3 nucleotide sequence: TGTGCCAGCAGCTTAGGGACAGGGGGTGGCCCAGATACGCAGTATTTT.

This clone occurred a few times. V and J are TRBV29-1 and TRBJ1-1; perhaps TRBD1 as D (6 bases). Germline V CDR1 and CDR2: SQVTM, ANQGSEA. CDR3 length: 17 residues. Trimming took 1 base from V and 4 from J, leaving 22 bases between them. CDR3 in amino acids: CSVEGGGAAGDPTEAFF. In DNA, the CDR3 is TGCAGCGTTGAAGGTGGGGGGGCAGCTGGGGATCCCACTGAAGCTTTCTTT.

This sequence joins TRBV4-3 and TRBJ1-1, with a possible D match to TRBD1 (5 bases). Trimming pared 4 bases from V and 1 base from J, leaving 13 bases between. The CDR3 runs to 15 residues. The germline V gene has CDR1 LGHNA and CDR2 YSLEER. CDR3 sequence reads: CASSLTDGANTEAFF. In nucleotides, the CDR3 is TGCGCCAGCAGCCTGACAGACGGAGCGAACACTGAAGCTTTCTTT.

This chain links TRBV9 with TRBJ2-2; D is ambiguous. The CDR3 loop spans 13 amino acids. Germline CDR1 is SGDLS and CDR2 is YYNGEE. V lost 0 bases to trimming and J lost 4 bases, with 4 bases between them. In nucleotides, the CDR3 is TGTGCCAGCAGCGTAGCGAGCACCGGGGAGCTGTTTTTT. Translation gives CASSVASTGELFF.

V gene TRBV29-1 combines with J gene TRBJ2-6; the D gene is possibly TRBD1 (6 bases). CDR1 and CDR2 from the germline V gene are SQVTM and ANQGSEA. Trimming cost V 3 bases and J 3 bases, with 24 bases left between them. CDR3 length: 19 amino acids. Here the CDR3 reads CSVDTGRVGSISGANVLTF. In nucleotides, the CDR3 is TGCAGCGTTGACACAGGGCGCGTAGGTTCAATTAGTGGGGCCAACGTCCTGACTTTC.

The chain recombines TRBV9 with TRBJ2-7, with 9 bases fitting TRBD1. This CDR3 has 14 residues. The J segment lost 2 bases and the V segment lost 5 bases, leaving 5 bases of the junction unmatched. The germline V gene has CDR1 SGDLS and CDR2 YYNGEE. The CDR3 DNA reads TGTGCCAGCAGTGGGGGGGACAGGGCCTACGAGCAGTACTTC. Translated, it gives CASSGGDRAYEQYF.

V is TRBV5-1 and J is TRBJ2-1; the match to TRBD2 covers 16 bases. The CDR3 runs to 17 residues. CDR1 and CDR2 from the germline V gene are SGHRS and YFSETQ. The V and J ends lost 3 bases and 6 bases, in that order; junction bases with no gene match: 6. This CDR3 reads CASSSGLAGGPSNEQFF. CDR3 sequence (DNA): TGCGCCAGCAGCTCGGGACTAGCGGGAGGGCCGAGCAATGAGCAGTTCTTC.

The chain employs TRBV7-8 and TRBJ2-1, with 8 bases fitting TRBD2. This CDR3 region has 16 residues. After removal of 1 base from V and 4 bases from J, the junction contained 6 bases not matched to a gene. In germline, CDR1 is SGHVS, CDR2 FQNEAQ. DNA for the CDR3: TGTGCCAGCAGCTTAGAGGTGGCGGGGGGTTACAATGAGCAGTTCTTC. The encoded protein is CASSLEVAGGYNEQFF.

This sequence joins TRBV11-2 and TRBJ1-2; possibly TRBD1 for D (6 bases). This CDR3 is built from 15 residues. Per germline, CDR1 SGHAT and CDR2 FQNNGV. The V end was cut by 1 base, the J end by 3 bases, with 12 bases between. In DNA, the CDR3 is TGTGCCAGCAGCTTAGTGGCGGGGGCGGACTATGGCTACACCTTC. Its protein product is CASSLVAGADYGYTF.

The chain couples TRBV27 to TRBJ1-2; 10 nucleotides match TRBD1. Germline CDR1 and CDR2: MNHEY and SMNVEV (reference sequence). The CDR3 runs 17 residues. After removal of 4 bases from V and 4 bases from J, the junction contained 12 bases not matched to a gene. The CDR3 loop is CASSSGTGAITTYGYTF. DNA for the CDR3: TGTGCCAGCAGTTCCGGGACAGGGGCGATAACGACCTATGGCTACACCTTC.

This clone is termed large. The rearrangement links TRBV7-9 to TRBJ2-7; the D gene is possibly TRBD1 (6 bases). V lost 1 base and J 3 bases, leaving 13 bases between the germline ends. CDR1 and CDR2 (germline): SEHNR, FQNEAQ (reference sequence). There are 15 residues in the CDR3. Written as DNA, the CDR3 is TGTGCCAGCAGCTTAGAAGCAGGGGATCTCTACGAGCAGTACTTC. This encodes CASSLEAGDLYEQYF.

The V call is TRBV6-1, the J call TRBJ2-7; a possible D gene is TRBD2 (6 bases). The CDR3 covers 14 residues. Germline values: CDR1 MNHNS, CDR2 SASEGT. V shed 7 bases and J shed 2 bases, with 15 bases lying between them. CDR3 sequence: CASTGGGLTYEQYF. DNA for the CDR3: TGTGCCAGCACAGGAGGAGGGCTAACCTACGAGCAGTACTTC.

The gene calls are TRBV4-2 and TRBJ2-3; 9 bases are a match to TRBD1. This CDR3 spans 15 amino acids. The germline CDR1 and CDR2 sequences are LGHNA and YNFKEQ. V lost 1 base and J lost 4; bases outside the gene matches: 3. Here the CDR3 DNA reads TGTGCCAGCAGCCAAGGGGACAGGGCCGCAGATACGCAGTATTTT. It specifies CASSQGDRAADTQYF.

The CDR3 region has the DNA TGTGCCAGCAGTGACGGTGCAACTAATGAAAAACTGTTTTTT. As protein: CASSDGATNEKLFF. The genes are TRBV2 and TRBJ1-4; D is uncertain. In germline, CDR1 is SNHLY, CDR2 FYNNEI. V lost 3 bases and J 0 bases, leaving 5 bases between the germline ends. This CDR3 is built from 14 residues.

V usage is TRBV4-2 and J usage is TRBJ1-2; the D gene is possibly TRBD1 (5 bases). This CDR3 comprises 16 residues. Trimming left V 1 base short and J 7 bases short, with 19 bases between. The germline gives CDR1 LGHNA, CDR2 YNFKEQ. The CDR3 DNA reads TGTGCCAGCAGCCAAGTTGGGGTGCAGGGAGGAGGTGGCTACACCTTC. Translated: CASSQVGVQGGGGYTF.

The J gene is TRBJ2-1, the V gene TRBV6-6; 10 nucleotides line up with TRBD1. This CDR3 is 13 amino acids long. Germline CDR1 is MNHNY and CDR2 is SVGAGI (reference sequence). The V and J ends lost 8 bases and 8 bases, in that order; junction bases with no gene match: 6. The CDR3 DNA is TGTGCCAGCCGGGACAGGGGTATCCATGAGCAGTTCTTC. This codes for CASRDRGIHEQFF.